This TCR beta chain came from a study of preoperative IRX-2 immunotherapy in early breast cancer. The CDR3 covers 15 residues. V lost 2 bases, J lost 5 bases, and 13 bases lay in between. In germline, CDR1 is KGHSH, CDR2 LQKENI. Regarding treatment: preoperative locoregional IRX-2 cytokine immunotherapy. Samples came from a phase Ib trial of preoperative locoregional IRX-2 cytokine immunotherapy. Sequenced by immunoSEQ multiplex PCR; TCRdb stores in-frame clones only, minus some. This sample has about 33,000 clones, with over 85% found just once. The chain combines TRBV18 with TRBJ2-1; D unclear. This sequence originates from a human donor with breast cancer. The sequences come from tumor tissue, collected after IRX-2 immunotherapy. In DNA, the CDR3 is TGTGCCAGCTCACCAACCTTGGGCGTAAACAATGAGCAGTTCTTC. Its protein is CASSPTLGVNNEQFF.